This entry features one TCR beta chain sequence. Those patients picked for sequencing had displayed CD8+CD57+ cell expansion on flow cytometry. No patient had been given any therapy when blood was sampled. The data originate from a study of CD8+CD57+ T cells in acquired aplastic anemia. Across the whole study: CD4+ and CD8+ cells, once sorted, gave DNA averaging about 3 ug.

Genomic DNA served as template for TCR beta VDJ and CDR3 profiling. TCRdb analysed the reads with MiXCR anew, one entry per CDR3 protein. The repertoire holds hundreds of thousands of distinct CDR3 sequences, with under 40% as singletons. This receptor was identified in a human donor with aplastic anemia. The source material was sorted CD4+, CD8+, or CD8+CD57+ T cells (not recorded which) from PBMCs.

The CDR3 nucleotides are TGTGCCAGCAATTCAGCGGGAGCGGTAGAGACCCAGTACTTC. Amino acids: CASNSAGAVETQYF. The V call is TRBV6-2 or TRBV6-3, the J call TRBJ2-5, with 8 positions matching TRBD2. Germline CDR1 MNHEY, CDR2 SVGEGT. V trimming: 7 bases; J trimming: 4 bases; junction bases outside the gene matches: 8. The CDR3 is 14 residues long.